A single sample gave rise to the 24 T cell receptor beta chains below, sequenced in a study of T cell changes during pregnancy in multiple sclerosis. This table comes from immunoSEQ multiplex PCR, and its TCRdb copy is limited to in-frame clones, with some not included. The sample lists about 40,000 clones; about 90% were seen once. Sequencing was performed on peripheral blood, taken in the first trimester of pregnancy. These receptors came from a female donor in good health, enrolled as a control in a pregnancy study.

The rearrangement uses TRBV6-1 and TRBJ2-7; D may be TRBD1 (5 bases). CDR1 and CDR2 (germline): MNHNS, SASEGT. CDR3 length equals 13 residues. V was shortened by 7 bases and J by 3 bases, with 13 bases between the two germline ends. CDR3 residues: CASNVQGHYEQYF. The CDR3 region has the DNA TGTGCCAGCAACGTTCAGGGTCACTACGAGCAGTACTTC.

This rearrangement joins TRBV5-4 to TRBJ1-3; a weak D match, TRBD1 (5 bases). The length of the CDR3 is 15 residues. The V gene lost 1 base and the J gene lost 2 bases, with 10 bases spanning the gap. Germline lookup yields CDR1 SGHNT and CDR2 YYREEE (reference sequence). DNA of the CDR3: TGTGCCAGCAGCTTGTTCCCAGGGACTGGAAACACCATATATTTT. Translating gives CASSLFPGTGNTIYF.

Points on this clone: The junction shows a germline mismatch at one end, possibly a read error. Other DNA sequences in this sample translate to the same CDR3. This chain's CDR3 is CASSLGQSNSPLHF. The DNA for the CDR3 is TGCGCCAGCAGCTTGGGACAGAGTAATTCGCCCCTCCACTTT. V usage is TRBV5-1 and J usage is TRBJ1-6; D possibly corresponds to TRBD1 (5 bases). Germline CDR1 SGHRS, CDR2 YFSETQ. The CDR3 covers 14 residues.

The gene calls are TRBV6-1 and TRBJ2-7, with 8 bases matching TRBD2. Germline V gene data show CDR1 as MNHNS and CDR2 as SASEGT. The CDR3 runs to 13 residues. J lost 6 bases, V lost 8 bases, and 9 bases had no gene match. The CDR3 sequence is CASGFSGELEQYF. The CDR3 region has the DNA TGTGCCAGCGGGTTTAGCGGGGAGCTCGAGCAGTACTTC.

This rearrangement joins TRBV2 to TRBJ2-3, with TRBD2 matching over 12 bases. Germline loops: CDR1 SNHLY, CDR2 FYNNEI. This CDR3 has 14 amino acids. V was pared by 7 bases and J by 6 bases, with 5 bases of the junction left unmatched. The CDR3 reads CASNPSGGVDTQYF. DNA of the CDR3: TGTGCCAGCAACCCTAGCGGGGGGGTTGATACGCAGTATTTT.

This clone was recorded only once. The rearrangement uses TRBV6-6 and TRBJ1-1, with D hard to call. Germline loops: CDR1 MNHNY, CDR2 SVGAGI (reference sequence). The length of the CDR3 is 12 residues. Trimming took 6 bases from V and 5 from J, leaving 10 bases between them. The DNA for the CDR3 is TGTGCCAGCAGCAGATCATCGACTGAAGCTTTCTTT. It is translated as CASSRSSTEAFF.

The V call is TRBV18, the J call TRBJ2-3; 9 bases fit TRBD2. V shed 0 bases, J shed 4 bases, and the junction held 8 bases outside the gene matches. Germline V gives CDR1 KGHSH, CDR2 LQKENI. This CDR3 has 17 residues. This chain's CDR3 is CASSPPSREGRADTQYF. The CDR3 coding sequence is TGTGCCAGCTCACCACCGTCGCGGGAGGGGAGGGCAGATACGCAGTATTTT.

This sequence joins TRBV5-6 and TRBJ2-6; D unresolved. V was trimmed by 4 bases and J by 0 bases, leaving 2 bases between them. CDR3 length: 13 residues. Per germline, CDR1 SGHDT and CDR2 YYEEEE. The CDR3 region has the DNA TGTGCCAGCAGCCGCTCTGGGGCCAACGTCCTGACTTTC. This codes for CASSRSGANVLTF.

CDR3 loop: CASSLAGVSLLDEQYF. CDR3 in DNA: TGTGCCAGCAGCTTAGCGGGGGTCTCCCTCCTGGACGAGCAGTACTTC. The gene calls are TRBV13 and TRBJ2-7; tentatively, D is TRBD2 (6 bases). Trimming removed 1 base from V and 5 bases from J, with 18 bases in between. Germline values: CDR1 PRHDT, CDR2 FYEKMQ (reference sequence). The CDR3 runs to 16 residues. Full variable domain (missing parts from reference TRBV13 and TRBJ2-7): AAGVIQSPRHLIKEKRETATLKCYPIPRHDTVYWYQQGPGQDPQFLISFYEKMQSDKGSIPDRFSAQQFSDYHSELNMSSLELGDSALYFCASSLAGVSLLDEQYFGPGTRLTVT.

The chain uses TRBV11-2 and TRBJ2-7; 12 positions match TRBD2. Germline loops: CDR1 SGHAT, CDR2 FQNNGV. The V segment lost 5 bases and the J segment 3 bases; nucleotides outside the gene matches: 5. CDR3 length: 15 amino acids. The CDR3 sequence: CASSRGLAGFYEQYF. CDR3 DNA sequence: TGTGCCAGCAGCCGTGGACTAGCGGGGTTCTACGAGCAGTACTTC.

The J gene is TRBJ2-5, the V gene TRBV6-5, with D possibly TRBD1 on 5 matching bases. Per germline, CDR1 MNHEY and CDR2 SVGAGI. The CDR3 loop spans 13 amino acids. V was pared by 2 bases and J by 5 bases, with 9 bases between. The CDR3 spells CASSYGAAETQYF. The CDR3 DNA sequence: TGTGCCAGCAGTTACGGGGCCGCGGAGACCCAGTACTTC.

CDR3 nucleotides: TGTGCCATCAGTGGTAACTACGAGCAGTACTTC. Translated, it gives CAISGNYEQYF. The gene calls are TRBV10-3 and TRBJ2-7; D ambiguous. CDR3 length: 11 residues. Trimming removed 4 bases at V and 3 bases at J, with 4 bases between. Germline CDR1 reads ENHRY; CDR2 reads SYGVKD.

The chain recombines TRBV5-6 with TRBJ2-1; D gene unclear. The CDR3 runs to 13 residues. Germline V CDR1 and CDR2: SGHDT, YYEEEE. Trimming removed 0 bases at V and 6 bases at J, with 7 bases between. CDR3 nucleotides: TGTGCCAGCAGCTTGGCCCCTAGCAATGAGCAGTTCTTC. Translating it yields CASSLAPSNEQFF.

This chain joins TRBV6-5 and TRBJ1-6, with D uncertain. CDR3 length: 14 residues. Germline CDR1 and CDR2: MNHEY and SVGAGI. V was cut by 6 bases and J by 8 bases, with 14 bases left in between. The CDR3 spells CASSGEGRDSPLHF. The CDR3 DNA reads TGTGCCAGCAGCGGGGAGGGTCGGGATTCACCCCTCCACTTT.

This clone was picked up one time. The chain employs TRBV10-2 and TRBJ2-4; D is perhaps TRBD2 (5 bases). The V gene lost 0 bases and the J gene lost 1 base, with 10 bases spanning the gap. From germline, CDR1 is WSHSY and CDR2 SAAADI. This CDR3 contains 16 residues. CDR3 coding DNA: TGCGCCAGCAGTGAGTCAGGGAGAAGGGCCAAAAACATTCAGTACTTC. Translation gives CASSESGRRAKNIQYF.

The rearrangement uses TRBV7-2 and TRBJ1-6, with D possibly matching TRBD1 (6 bases). Trimming left V 5 bases short and J 9 bases short, with 8 bases between. The germline CDR1 and CDR2 sequences are SGHTA and FQGNSA. CDR3 length: 12 amino acids. CDR3 nucleotides: TGTGCCAGCAGCCCAGGGGTTTCACCCCTCCACTTT. The encoded protein is CASSPGVSPLHF.

The chain carries TRBV6-5 and TRBJ2-2, with D possibly being TRBD1 (6 bases). The V and J ends lost 6 bases and 5 bases respectively, with 10 bases between them. Germline values: CDR1 MNHEY, CDR2 SVGAGI. The CDR3 runs 13 residues. The CDR3: CASRPRGTGELFF. Here the CDR3 DNA reads TGTGCCAGCAGGCCGAGGGGGACCGGGGAGCTGTTTTTT.

The chain is built from TRBV19 and TRBJ2-1; 12 positions agree with TRBD1. Looked up from germline, CDR1 is LNHDA and CDR2 is SQIVND (reference sequence). With V trimmed by 6 bases and J by 8 bases, 11 bases remained unmatched. This CDR3 has 16 amino acids. Here the CDR3 reads CASSTDGTGGNDEQFF. CDR3 sequence (DNA): TGTGCCAGTAGCACGGACGGGACAGGGGGCAACGATGAGCAGTTCTTC.

The chain has TRBV6-4 and TRBJ2-2; D possibly corresponds to TRBD1 (8 bases). There are 14 residues in the CDR3. V lost 6 bases and J 7 bases, leaving 15 bases between the germline ends. CDR1 is MRHNA, CDR2 SNTAGT, per germline. The CDR3, as DNA: TGTGCCAGCAGAGGACAGGGAGGGGACGGGGAGCTGTTTTTT. Its protein product is CASRGQGGDGELFF.

V usage is TRBV5-4 and J usage is TRBJ2-2; 7 bases are shared with TRBD2. CDR1 SGHNT and CDR2 YYREEE come from the germline V gene (reference sequence). This CDR3 is 15 amino acids long. V was pared by 4 bases and J by 2 bases, with 5 bases of the junction left unmatched. The CDR3 DNA reads TGTGCCAGCAGCGTACCGGGACTAAACACCGGGGAGCTGTTTTTT. Protein sequence: CASSVPGLNTGELFF.

V is TRBV11-2 and J is TRBJ2-7; D is possibly TRBD2 (5 bases). V was trimmed by 1 base and J by 3 bases, leaving 10 bases between them. Germline V CDR1 and CDR2: SGHAT, FQNNGV. The CDR3 sequence is 14 residues long. The CDR3 coding sequence is TGTGCCAGCAGCTTAGGAGGGATTAACTACGAGCAGTACTTC. This codes for CASSLGGINYEQYF.

This rearrangement joins TRBV27 to TRBJ2-4; 8 bases align to TRBD2. Germline V gene lookup returns CDR1 MNHEY and CDR2 SMNVEV (reference sequence). The CDR3 contains 16 residues. Trimming cost V 3 bases and J 8 bases; bases outside gene matches: 12. The CDR3 DNA follows: TGTGCCAGCAGTTTGTTGGGACGACGGGGGGGAGACATTCAGTACTTC. Its translation: CASSLLGRRGGDIQYF.

The CDR3 is CASSFLRGNEQYF. Here the CDR3 DNA reads TGTGCCAGCAGTTTTTTAAGGGGGAACGAGCAGTACTTC. The chain has TRBV27 and TRBJ2-7, with D maybe TRBD1 (6 bases). The CDR3 is made up of 13 amino acids. Germline CDR1 and CDR2: MNHEY and SMNVEV (reference sequence). Trimming pared 3 bases from V and 5 bases from J, leaving 11 bases between.

V and J are TRBV5-4 and TRBJ2-3, with D unclear. This CDR3 spans 12 amino acids. Germline-derived CDR1 and CDR2 are SGHNT and YYREEE (reference sequence). The germline V and J ends were trimmed by 2 bases and 3 bases, with 4 bases remaining between them. The CDR3 here is CASSFNTDTQYF. As DNA, the CDR3 is TGTGCCAGCAGCTTCAATACAGATACGCAGTATTTT.